This TCR beta chain came from a study of T cells in localized non-small cell lung cancer. TCRdb's copy holds only in-frame clones and misses some; the assay was immunoSEQ multiplex PCR. In the table there are 2,600 or so clones, approximately 31% of which are singletons. This clone came up a few times. Its antigen is not identified. Study-level findings and limits: Increased T cell density in blood showed an association with longer overall survival. Peak T cell clonality was found in uninvolved adjacent lung, exceeding tumor. Sequence data derive from only one tumor region, so heterogeneity remains possible. Turning up in adjacent lung were a median roughly 62 of the top 100 tumor clones.

CDR3 length: 15 amino acids. Germline loops: CDR1 LNHDA, CDR2 SQIVND (reference sequence). The V end lost 9 bases, the J end lost 6 bases, and 20 bases lay between the germline ends. V gene TRBV19 combines with J gene TRBJ1-4; D gene ambiguous. The source material was lung tumor tissue, sampled before any cancer treatment. The source of this sequence is a female donor over 55 with stage II lung adenocarcinoma. CDR3 in amino acids: CASTKRWAVDEKLFF. For the CDR3, the DNA is TGTGCCAGCACAAAGCGGTGGGCGGTCGATGAAAAACTGTTTTTT.